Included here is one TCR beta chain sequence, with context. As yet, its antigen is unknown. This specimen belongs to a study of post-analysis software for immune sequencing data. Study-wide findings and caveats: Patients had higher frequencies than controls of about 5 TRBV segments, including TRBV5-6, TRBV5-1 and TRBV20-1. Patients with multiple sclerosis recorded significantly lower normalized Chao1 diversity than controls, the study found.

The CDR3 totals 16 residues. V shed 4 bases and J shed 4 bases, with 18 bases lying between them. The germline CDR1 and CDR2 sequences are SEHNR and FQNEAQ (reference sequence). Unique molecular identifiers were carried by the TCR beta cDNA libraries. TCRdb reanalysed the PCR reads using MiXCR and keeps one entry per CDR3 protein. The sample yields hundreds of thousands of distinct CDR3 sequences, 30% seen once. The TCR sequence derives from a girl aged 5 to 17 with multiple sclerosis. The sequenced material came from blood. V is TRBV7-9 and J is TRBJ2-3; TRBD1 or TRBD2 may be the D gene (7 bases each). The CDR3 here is CASSYGSGGGADTQYF. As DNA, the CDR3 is TGTGCCAGCAGCTACGGATCAGGGGGGGGCGCAGATACGCAGTATTTT.